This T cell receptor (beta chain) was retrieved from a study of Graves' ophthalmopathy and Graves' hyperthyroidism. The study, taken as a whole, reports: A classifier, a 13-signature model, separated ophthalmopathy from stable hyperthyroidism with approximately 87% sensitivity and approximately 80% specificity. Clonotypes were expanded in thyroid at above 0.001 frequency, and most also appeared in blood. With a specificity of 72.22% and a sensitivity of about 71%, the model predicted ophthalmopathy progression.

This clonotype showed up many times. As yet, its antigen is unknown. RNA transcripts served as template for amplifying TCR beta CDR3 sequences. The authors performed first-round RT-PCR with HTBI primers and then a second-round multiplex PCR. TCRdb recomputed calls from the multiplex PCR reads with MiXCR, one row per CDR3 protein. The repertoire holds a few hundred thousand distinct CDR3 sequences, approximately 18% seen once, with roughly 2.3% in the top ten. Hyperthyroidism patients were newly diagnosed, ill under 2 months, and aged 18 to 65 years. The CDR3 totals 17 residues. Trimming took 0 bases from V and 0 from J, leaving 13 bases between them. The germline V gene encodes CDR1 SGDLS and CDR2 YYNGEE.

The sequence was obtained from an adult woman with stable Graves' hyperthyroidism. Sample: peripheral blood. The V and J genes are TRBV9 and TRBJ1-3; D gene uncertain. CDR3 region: CASSVEAVAYSGNTIYF. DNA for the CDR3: TGTGCCAGCAGCGTAGAGGCGGTGGCCTACTCTGGAAACACCATATATTTT.